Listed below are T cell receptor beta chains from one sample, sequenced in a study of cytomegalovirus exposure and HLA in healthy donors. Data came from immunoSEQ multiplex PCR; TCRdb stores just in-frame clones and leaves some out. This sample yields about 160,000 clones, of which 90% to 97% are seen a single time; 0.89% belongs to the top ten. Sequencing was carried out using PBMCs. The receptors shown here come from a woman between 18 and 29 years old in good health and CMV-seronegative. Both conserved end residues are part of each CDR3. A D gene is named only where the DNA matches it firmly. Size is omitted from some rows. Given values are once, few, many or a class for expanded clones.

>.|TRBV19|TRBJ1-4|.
TGTGCCAGCCGCTTGGTGGGGGGTCCCAATGAAAAACTGTTTTTT
CASRLVGGPNEKLFF
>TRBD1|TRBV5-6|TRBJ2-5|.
TGTGCCAGCAGCGGGGGACAGGCGCCCGGAGAGACCCAGTACTTC
CASSGGQAPGETQYF
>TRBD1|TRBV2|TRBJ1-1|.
TGTGCCAGCAGGAGACAGGGGCCTACTGAAGCTTTCTTT
CASRRQGPTEAFF
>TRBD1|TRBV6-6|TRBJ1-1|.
TGTGCCAGCAAATCTAGGGGGGGACAGGCCTCAGGGGAAGCTTTCTTT
CASKSRGGQASGEAFF
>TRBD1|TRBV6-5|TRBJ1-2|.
TGTGCCAGCAGTTACTCGCCCCAGGGGGCTAACTATGGCTACACCTTC
CASSYSPQGANYGYTF
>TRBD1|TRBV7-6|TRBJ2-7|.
TGTGCCAGCATGATCAGGGGGCTGAGCTACGAGCAGTACTTC
CASMIRGLSYEQYF
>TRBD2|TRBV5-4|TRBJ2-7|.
TGTGCCAGCAGCTTGGCGCCTGGGCTAGCGGGGGTACAGTACGAGCAGTACTTC
CASSLAPGLAGVQYEQYF
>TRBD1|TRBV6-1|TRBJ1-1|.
TGTGCCAGCAGGGCCCCCGGGACAGCCCTTGAAGCTTTCTTT
CASRAPGTALEAFF
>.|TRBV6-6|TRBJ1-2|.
TGTGCCAGCAGCCCCGCCGTGAGGAACTATGGCTACACCTTC
CASSPAVRNYGYTF
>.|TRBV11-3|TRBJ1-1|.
TGTGCCAGCAGCTTACCAGGGTCAAAAGAAGCTTTCTTT
CASSLPGSKEAFF
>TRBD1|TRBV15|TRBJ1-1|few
TGTGCCACCAGCAGAGATCTGGGGGACAGGGGGCACCCCTCTGCTTACACTGAAGCTTTCTTT
CATSRDLGDRGHPSAYTEAFF
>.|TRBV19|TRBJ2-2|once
TGTGCCAGTACGGCGGGGACTAACACCGGGGAGCTGTTTTTT
CASTAGTNTGELFF
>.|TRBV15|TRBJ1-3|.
TGTGCCACCAGCACCGGACAACTCTCTGGAAACACCATATATTTT
CATSTGQLSGNTIYF
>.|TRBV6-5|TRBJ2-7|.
TGTGCCAGCAGTTACGGCATCCGACAGCAACTCTACTTC
CASSYGIRQQLYF
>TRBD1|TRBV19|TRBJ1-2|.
TGTGCCAGTTTATGGACAGGGGGTGGGACCCGCTACACCTTC
CASLWTGGGTRYTF
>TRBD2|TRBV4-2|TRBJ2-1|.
TGTGCCAGCAGCTCCTCGGGTAGCGGGGGGGGATATGAGCAGTTCTTC
CASSSSGSGGGYEQFF
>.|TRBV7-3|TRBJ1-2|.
TGTGCCAGCAGCTTCGGGGGGCCGAACTATGGCTACACCTTC
CASSFGGPNYGYTF
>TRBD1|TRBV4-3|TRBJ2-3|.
TGCGCCAGCAGCCAAGAAGTATCTCCCGGGACAGGGAGCACAGATACGCAGTATTTT
CASSQEVSPGTGSTDTQYF